The TCR beta chain described here comes from a study of regulatory T cells in long-lasting Graves disease. Regarding the study as a whole: Gene preferences differed: TRBV28, TRBJ1-2, TRBJ2-5 in persistent cases.

The CDR3 runs to 15 residues. The V and J ends lost 4 bases and 3 bases, in that order; junction bases with no gene match: 8. In its sample, this clonotype was seen many times. The antigen is not known. With iRepertoire HTBI primers and Arm-PCR of CDR3 regions, TCR beta libraries were built. TCRdb recomputed calls from the multiplex PCR reads with MiXCR, one row per CDR3 protein. The top ten hold 14% of the sample, which has some 250,000 distinct CDR3 sequences, 15% to 20% seen once. Time point reported: newly diagnosed GD, antithyroid drugs for less than 3 months. Making the TCR library involved RNA that had been extracted from PBMCs. Another study also made use of these data, one on T cells in Graves' hyperthyroidism and ophthalmopathy. That source notes: RT-PCR in the first round (using the HTBI primer set) targeted the TCR CDR3.

The chain recombines TRBV12-3 or TRBV12-4 with TRBJ2-7, with 8 bases lining up with TRBD1. This sequence originates from a woman aged 25 to 39 with Graves disease. Here the sequenced sample was peripheral blood mononuclear cells (PBMCs), taken at new diagnosis, from a patient treated with antithyroid drugs. This chain's CDR3 is CASSSPRDRIYEQYF. CDR3 DNA: TGTGCCAGCAGTTCGCCCCGGGACAGGATCTACGAGCAGTACTTC.